This TCR beta chain is from a study of Graves' ophthalmopathy and Graves' hyperthyroidism. Broader study findings: Blood was where most expanded thyroid clonotypes above 0.001 frequency also turned up.

V lost 3 bases to trimming and J lost 5 bases; unmatched junction nucleotides: 7. Germline CDR1 SGHKS, CDR2 YYEKEE (reference sequence). The CDR3 has 15 residues. Hyperthyroidism is called stable when no ophthalmopathy develops within 18 months of follow-up. Concerning this clonotype: The antigen is unknown.

RNA transcripts served as template for amplifying TCR beta CDR3 sequences. The library came from an HTBI-primed first-round RT-PCR and a second-round multiplex PCR. TCRdb re-called the multiplex PCR reads through MiXCR, storing one row per CDR3 protein. The sample lists about 620,000 distinct CDR3 sequences; about 20% were seen once. The clonotype was recovered from a woman younger than 30 with stable Graves' hyperthyroidism. Some clones in this sample may be carry-over from other donors' samples. The sequencing sample was made of peripheral blood. The chain links TRBV5-5 to TRBJ2-5, with 10 nucleotides matching TRBD1. The CDR3 DNA is TGTGCCAGCAGCTCCTACCCGGACAGGGGGGAGACCCAGTACTTC. Amino acids: CASSSYPDRGETQYF.